The sequence of this TCR beta chain was determined in a study of cytomegalovirus exposure and HLA in healthy donors. Whole-study context: Assignment to the Caucasian-associated ancestry cluster applied to roughly 80% of the approximately 360 genotyped donors. Regarding the study as a whole: In a later analysis, TCR beta V- and J-gene trimming was associated with a missense DCLRE1C variant.

Both 60 Vbeta primers and 13 Jbeta primers went into the PCR. Per the original methods: Later analysis identified around 85 million unique TCR beta chains, roughly 11 million shared. Only in-frame clones appear in the TCRdb table, and some are missing; sequencing was by immunoSEQ multiplex PCR. For V, J and clone size, that table is used; D and trimming come from the DNA. The sample records 150,000 to 200,000 clones, 70% to 80% being singletons. V shed 3 bases and J shed 3 bases, with 11 bases lying between them. Per germline, CDR1 SEHNR and CDR2 FQNEAQ (reference sequence). This CDR3 is 15 amino acids long. As concerns this clone: The antigen remains unidentified.

The specimen sequenced was PBMCs. The chain couples TRBV7-9 to TRBJ1-4; no reliable D call. This TCR derives from a woman aged 40-49 years in good health and CMV-seronegative. The CDR3 DNA follows: TGTGCCAGCAGCTTGCGAGGAGGAGCTAATGAAAAACTGTTTTTT. The encoded protein is CASSLRGGANEKLFF.